These 30 T cell receptor beta chains were all obtained from the same sample, sequenced in a study of T cells in tuberculosis. The data were produced by immunoSEQ multiplex PCR, yet TCRdb's version contains in-frame clones alone and is incomplete. The sample holds about 35,000 clones, approximately 93% seen once. The time point was: new active TB diagnosis, blood taken before or within 7 days of starting treatment. Source: PBMCs, taken at tuberculosis diagnosis. These receptors came from an adult with tuberculosis.

The chain combines TRBV19 with TRBJ1-1; no firm D call. Germline V lookup: CDR1 LNHDA, CDR2 SQIVND (reference sequence). The CDR3 spans 13 residues. Trimming took 4 bases from V and 4 from J, leaving 10 bases between them. CDR3 DNA sequence: TGTGCCAGTAGTACCGGGGAATTCACTGAAGCTTTCTTT. It is translated as CASSTGEFTEAFF.

Note on this clone: The junction departs from germline at one end; a sequencing error may be responsible. The genes are TRBV29-1 and TRBJ2-3; D uncertain. Per the germline V gene, CDR1 is SQVTM and CDR2 is ANQGSEA. The CDR3 loop spans 14 amino acids. CDR3 loop: CSGERLDEADTQYF. The CDR3 nucleotides read TGCAGCGGTGAACGTCTAGACGAAGCAGATACGCAGTATTTT.

The rearrangement joins TRBV6-5 to TRBJ1-1; the D gene is possibly TRBD1 (5 bases). The CDR3 runs 14 residues. Trimming pared 1 base from V and 6 bases from J, leaving 12 bases between. Germline V gene data show CDR1 as MNHEY and CDR2 as SVGAGI. The chain's CDR3 is CASSYFQGSPEAFF. CDR3 nucleotide sequence: TGTGCCAGCAGTTACTTTCAGGGAAGCCCTGAAGCTTTCTTT.

The chain uses TRBV6-1 and TRBJ2-2; D is possibly TRBD1 (6 bases). This CDR3 region has 15 residues. Deletions cut 4 bases from V and 3 bases from J, with 12 bases between. Germline V gene sequence: CDR1 MNHNS, CDR2 SASEGT. DNA of the CDR3: TGTGCCAGCAGTGCCAGGGGTTGGGACACCGGGGAGCTGTTTTTT. As protein: CASSARGWDTGELFF.

CDR3 nucleotides: TGTGCCAGCAGCCCCATAGCGGCCCCCGGGAACGAGCAGTACTTC. Translated, it gives CASSPIAAPGNEQYF. The chain is built from TRBV7-9 and TRBJ2-7; D is perhaps TRBD2 (6 bases). Looked up from germline, CDR1 is SEHNR and CDR2 is FQNEAQ (reference sequence). The germline V and J ends were trimmed by 5 bases and 5 bases, with 19 bases remaining between them. The CDR3 runs to 15 residues.

Only one count was recorded for this clone. A junction boundary mismatches the germline segment, possibly from a read error. The V call is TRBV19, the J call TRBJ1-2, with a possible D match to TRBD1 (6 bases). The CDR3 has 17 amino acids. Germline CDR1 and CDR2: LNHDA and SQIVND (reference sequence). The CDR3 loop is CASSSARGGNPNYDYTF. Here the CDR3 DNA reads TGTGCCAGTAGTTCCGCAAGGGGGGGCAACCCTAACTATGACTACACCTTC.

DNA of the CDR3: TGTGCTAGTGGTTCCTTCAGGGGTAGCGGGAGCTCCTACGAGCAGTACTTC. Amino acids: CASGSFRGSGSSYEQYF. The chain links TRBV12-5 to TRBJ2-7, with 9 bases identical to TRBD2. The CDR3 is 17 amino acids. V gave up 4 bases and J gave up 0 bases; unmatched junction bases: 10. Germline values: CDR1 LGHNT, CDR2 FRNRAP.

The rearrangement joins TRBV23-1 to TRBJ2-1, with 7 bases matching TRBD1. TRBV23-1 is recorded as an ORF, its role being uncertain. The CDR3 runs to 12 residues. Trimming cost V 4 bases and J 7 bases; bases outside gene matches: 1. The CDR3 nucleotides are TGCGCCAGCAGTCCGGGACAGAATGAGCAGTTCTTC. This encodes CASSPGQNEQFF.

V and J are TRBV10-3 and TRBJ2-3; tentative D call: TRBD2 (7 bases). The CDR3 is 16 residues long. Germline V gene sequence: CDR1 ENHRY, CDR2 SYGVKD. V was trimmed by 3 bases and J by 6 bases, leaving 19 bases between them. CDR3 region: CAISDKGRGPGDTQYF. The CDR3 DNA reads as TGTGCCATCAGTGATAAGGGGCGGGGGCCCGGGGATACGCAGTATTTT.

V is TRBV19 and J is TRBJ2-5; tentative D call: TRBD1 (6 bases). Between the trimmed V and J ends, which lost 6 bases and 3 bases, there was a span of 17 bases. The CDR3 is 15 amino acids. Germline V gene data show CDR1 as LNHDA and CDR2 as SQIVND (reference sequence). CDR3 DNA sequence: TGTGCCAGTAGCAAGGCCATCTGGGACAAAGAGACCCAGTACTTC. It codes for CASSKAIWDKETQYF.

V gene TRBV19 combines with J gene TRBJ2-7; 7 bases are shared with TRBD2. V lost 3 bases, J lost 5 bases, and 7 bases stayed unmatched. The CDR3 runs to 14 residues. Germline loops: CDR1 LNHDA, CDR2 SQIVND (reference sequence). As DNA, the CDR3 is TGTGCCAGTAGTATCGGGGGGATTAGCAACGAGCAGTACTTC. Protein: CASSIGGISNEQYF.

This chain joins TRBV11-2 and TRBJ2-3; 10 nucleotides agree with TRBD1. Germline V gene lookup returns CDR1 SGHAT and CDR2 FQNNGV. The CDR3 is made up of 15 amino acids. V trimming: 5 bases; J trimming: 4 bases; junction bases outside the gene matches: 6. In nucleotides, the CDR3 is TGTGCCAGCAGCGGAGGACAGGGGGTGTCAGATACGCAGTATTTT. Amino acids: CASSGGQGVSDTQYF.

Only one count was recorded for this clone. The genes are TRBV11-2 and TRBJ1-1; D ambiguous. Germline lookup yields CDR1 SGHAT and CDR2 FQNNGV. V gave up 4 bases and J gave up 2 bases, with 11 bases separating them. This CDR3 region has 14 residues. The chain's CDR3 is CASSSQTTNTEAFF. The CDR3 DNA reads TGTGCCAGCAGCTCCCAGACAACTAACACTGAAGCTTTCTTT.

V gene TRBV27 combines with J gene TRBJ2-7; no clear D. Germline loops: CDR1 MNHEY, CDR2 SMNVEV (reference sequence). The V and J ends lost 4 bases and 3 bases respectively, with 13 bases between them. The CDR3 totals 14 residues. CDR3 sequence: CASSSPGQFYEQYF. CDR3 nucleotide sequence: TGTGCCAGCAGTTCCCCGGGTCAATTCTACGAGCAGTACTTC.

V usage is TRBV2 and J usage is TRBJ1-3; tentative D call: TRBD1 (5 bases). The V gene lost 5 bases and the J gene lost 5 bases, with 10 bases spanning the gap. The CDR3 length is 13 residues. Germline assignment: CDR1 SNHLY and CDR2 FYNNEI. The CDR3 nucleotides are TGTGCCAGCAGTTCAGGGATTAGAAACACCATATATTTT. Translation: CASSSGIRNTIYF.

This clone has a handful of counts. V gene TRBV5-4 combines with J gene TRBJ1-2; D might be TRBD1 (6 bases). Looked up from germline, CDR1 is SGHNT and CDR2 is YYREEE (reference sequence). Deletions cut 9 bases from V and 8 bases from J, with 20 bases between. The length of the CDR3 is 13 residues. CDR3 loop: CATSPTGIEGYTF. The CDR3 DNA sequence: TGTGCCACTTCTCCAACAGGGATTGAAGGCTACACCTTC.

This chain connects TRBV10-3 to TRBJ2-7; TRBD1 might be the D (5 bases). CDR1 is ENHRY, CDR2 SYGVKD, per germline. The CDR3 sequence is 12 residues long. The germline V and J ends were trimmed by 3 bases and 9 bases, with 12 bases remaining between them. The CDR3 sequence is CAISDRDNGQYF. For the CDR3, the DNA is TGTGCCATCAGTGACAGGGATAATGGGCAGTACTTC.

J is TRBJ2-7 and V is TRBV27, with D possibly matching TRBD2 (6 bases). The CDR3 is made up of 14 amino acids. CDR1 MNHEY and CDR2 SMNVEV come from the germline V gene (reference sequence). The V end lost 3 bases, the J end lost 3 bases, and 12 bases lay between the germline ends. Here the CDR3 DNA reads TGTGCCAGCAGTTTCGCGGGACCGAACTACGAGCAGTACTTC. Protein: CASSFAGPNYEQYF.

The V call is TRBV19, the J call TRBJ1-4, with unresolved D. Germline loops: CDR1 LNHDA, CDR2 SQIVND (reference sequence). The V gene lost 5 bases and the J gene lost 4 bases, with 11 bases spanning the gap. This CDR3 has 14 residues. CDR3 bases: TGTGCCAGTAGTTTGCAGGCGAGTAATGAAAAACTGTTTTTT. This encodes CASSLQASNEKLFF.

The chain has TRBV7-9 and TRBJ1-2, with TRBD1 identical over 7 bases. This CDR3 spans 14 amino acids. J was trimmed by 2 bases and V by 4 bases; bases with no gene match: 4. The germline CDR1 and CDR2 sequences are SEHNR and FQNEAQ (reference sequence). CDR3 sequence: CASSSDRVNYGYTF. Written as DNA, the CDR3 is TGTGCCAGCAGCTCCGACAGGGTAAACTATGGCTACACCTTC. The complete variable domain, with remaining parts taken from reference TRBV7-9 and TRBJ1-2, reads DTGVSQNPRHKITKRGQNVTFRCDPISEHNRLYWYRQTLGQGPEFLTYFQNEAQLEKSRLLSDRFSAERPKGSFSTLEIQRTEQGDSAMYLCASSSDRVNYGYTFGSGTRLTVV.

The chain recombines TRBV13 with TRBJ1-4; no clear D. CDR3 length: 14 amino acids. V gave up 5 bases and J gave up 4 bases, with 11 bases separating them. CDR1 is PRHDT, CDR2 FYEKMQ, per germline (reference sequence). CDR3 loop: CASSQSGGNEKLFF. The CDR3 DNA is TGTGCCAGCAGCCAATCGGGTGGTAATGAAAAACTGTTTTTT.

The rearrangement links TRBV4-1 to TRBJ2-3; weak D call: TRBD2 (5 bases). V was shortened by 1 base and J by 2 bases, with 19 bases between the two germline ends. The germline CDR1 and CDR2 sequences are MGHRA and YSYEKL. CDR3 length: 18 residues. Written as DNA, the CDR3 is TGCGCCAGCAGCCAAGGGCTTCTGTCTAGCCAGATCACAGATACGCAGTATTTT. Translating gives CASSQGLLSSQITDTQYF.

The rearrangement links TRBV29-1 to TRBJ2-1, with 7 bases matching TRBD1. V gave up 4 bases and J gave up 3 bases; unmatched junction bases: 9. The CDR3 is 15 amino acids. The germline gives CDR1 SQVTM, CDR2 ANQGSEA. The CDR3 region has the DNA TGCAGCGTTGGGATACAGGGGCCCTACTACAATGAGCAGTTCTTC. It specifies CSVGIQGPYYNEQFF.

V gene TRBV5-1 combines with J gene TRBJ1-2; 7 bases line up with TRBD1. Looked up from germline, CDR1 is SGHRS and CDR2 is YFSETQ. The CDR3 runs 15 residues. V trimming: 4 bases; J trimming: 0 bases; junction bases outside the gene matches: 6. CDR3 DNA: TGCGCCAGCAGCAAAGATGGACAGGCTAACTATGGCTACACCTTC. This encodes CASSKDGQANYGYTF.

This rearrangement joins TRBV7-2 to TRBJ2-7; 7 nucleotides line up with TRBD2. The CDR3 is made up of 14 amino acids. The ends lost 5 bases at V and 3 bases at J; junction bases unmatched: 7. The germline V gene encodes CDR1 SGHTA and CDR2 FQGNSA. The CDR3 coding sequence is TGTGCCAGCAGCCGTCCCGGGACTAACTACGAGCAGTACTTC. The encoded protein is CASSRPGTNYEQYF.

This sequence joins TRBV27 and TRBJ1-1; D unresolved. Germline V gives CDR1 MNHEY, CDR2 SMNVEV (reference sequence). This CDR3 is built from 13 residues. V lost 8 bases and J lost 4, with 14 bases in between. This CDR3 reads CASGYLASTEAFF. The CDR3 nucleotides read TGTGCCAGCGGGTACCTAGCGAGCACTGAAGCTTTCTTT.

This sequence joins TRBV2 and TRBJ2-5; possibly TRBD2 for D (6 bases). The CDR3 length is 15 residues. Trimming shortened V by 4 bases and J by 7 bases, and 19 bases separated the two germline ends. Germline V gene data show CDR1 as SNHLY and CDR2 as FYNNEI. CDR3 in DNA: TGTGCCAGCAGTGTTGTGGGGAGGCCGGCCGCGACCCAGTACTTC. Protein product: CASSVVGRPAATQYF.

This chain connects TRBV14 to TRBJ2-7; 11 bases are shared with TRBD2. The length of the CDR3 is 15 residues. Germline V lookup: CDR1 SGHDN, CDR2 FVKESK. Trimming removed 0 bases from V and 6 bases from J; junction bases left unmatched: 4. CDR3 sequence reads: CASSQEHLAGGEQYF. CDR3 nucleotide sequence: TGTGCCAGCAGCCAAGAACACCTAGCGGGAGGCGAGCAGTACTTC.

V gene TRBV30 combines with J gene TRBJ1-1; no definite D call. The CDR3 has 13 residues. Trimming shortened V by 2 bases and J by 3 bases, and 10 bases separated the two germline ends. Germline CDR1 and CDR2: GTSNPN and SVGIG (reference sequence). The CDR3 region has the DNA TGTGCCTGGAGTAGAGGCCTGGACACTGAAGCTTTCTTT. Protein product: CAWSRGLDTEAFF.

V usage is TRBV14 and J usage is TRBJ2-1; D gene unclear. The germline V gene has CDR1 SGHDN and CDR2 FVKESK. The CDR3 covers 13 residues. The V end was cut by 1 base, the J end by 2 bases, with 3 bases between. This CDR3 reads CASSQAAYNEQFF. In DNA, the CDR3 is TGTGCCAGCAGCCAAGCAGCCTACAATGAGCAGTTCTTC.